This TCR beta chain was profiled in a study of Ad26.COV2.S vaccination and SARS-CoV-2 variants. Broader study findings: Similar non-spike TCR breadth was observed in recipients of vaccine and of placebo. Placebo recipients had lower spike-specific TCR breadth than vaccine recipients. An underestimation of total T cell responses may have resulted from the TCR breadth and depth analyses.

Described treatment: roughly 18 received Ad26.COV2.S at low or high dose, single or two shots; 5 received placebo; per-sample allocation not given. The samples date from day 63 after the first vaccine or placebo injection. Based in Boston, the donor was an adult of 18-55 years. CDR1 and CDR2 (germline): KGHDR, SFDVKD. This CDR3 contains 15 residues. V dropped 3 bases and J dropped 7 bases, with 14 bases sitting between them. The assay was immunoSEQ multiplex PCR, and TCRdb's table has in-frame clones only and misses some. The sample shows approximately 350,000 clones, around 82% of them seen only once. Only one count was recorded for this clone. The antigen is unknown.

The material sequenced was peripheral blood, taken in a trial of Ad26.COV2.S vaccine versus placebo. The genes are TRBV24-1 and TRBJ1-4, with D tentatively TRBD1 (6 bases). This sequence was found in a person aged 18-65 years who received the Ad26.COV2.S COVID-19 vaccine or a placebo. The DNA of the CDR3 is TGTGCCACCAGTGATGCAGGGGCGGGAAGTGAAAAACTGTTTTTT. Protein product: CATSDAGAGSEKLFF.